This paragraph covers one T cell receptor (beta chain) sequence. This clone appeared a few times. There is no known antigen for this receptor. The input lacks base qualities; no much larger clone sits a single base away. Each collaborating institution followed its own protocols to collect whole blood in K2EDTA tubes. For TCRbeta analysis, collaborators shipped samples in one of three forms: frozen whole blood, isolated PBMCs, or DNA extracted from either of those sample types. The data were obtained in a study of blood T cell repertoires in COVID-19 (dated by TCRdb to 2019 to 2021). The study in broad terms: Samples from collaborators originated in the United States, Italy and Spain and spanned both the acute and convalescent phases of COVID-19. The material from the prospective study consisted of cDNA or gDNA derived from T cells, B-cell-depleted T cells, or PBMCs. The dataset comprised deeply sampled blood TCRbeta repertoires from subjects exposed to, actively infected with, or recovered from COVID-19. A freely available public database, intended as a resource for researchers studying the immune response to SARS-CoV-2, is where the repertoires were released. Samples were obtained from the ongoing ImmuneRACE study (first 160 participants) and from over 1,000 subjects provided by 6 global collaborators. A de-identified subject ID, COVID-19 status, age in years and sex were almost always included in the sample metadata. HLA class I and class II types, where available, came from metadata supplied by the sample provider rather than from assay-based typing.

TCRbeta CDR3 regions were amplified from genomic DNA using the immunoSEQ Assay, a bias-controlled multiplex PCR. The study's processing was this. The number of nucleated cells in each sample was estimated from the amplification of reference gene primers within the assay. To quantify the absolute abundance of each unique TCRbeta CDR3 rearrangement, sequence reads were collapsed and filtered. For each sample, productive Simpson clonality was calculated as the square root of Simpson's diversity index over productive rearrangements. TCRdb took over this immuneACCESS table, retaining in-frame rearrangements with V and J assigned. Such tables are incomplete; in checked studies, under half of the missing clones stem from an unresolved V gene, and the remainder is unexplained. The DNA gave D and trimming, while V, J and clone size come from that table. Within this sample are about 190,000 clones, with about three quarters of them counted one time only. The ten most abundant clones make up roughly 28% of the sample.

What the study reported, not specific to this receptor: The quantity of clinical and demographic metadata differed by source and by participant and was supplied without curation.

The CDR3 measures 14 amino acids from cysteine to phenylalanine. Only the CDR3 region is kept as DNA, spanning 42 bases read in frame from base 1. V and J lose 2 bases and 5 bases, and a span of 13 bases separates them. Sequences MNHNS (CDR1) and SASEGT (CDR2) are obtained from the germline V gene. Sequencing was performed on peripheral blood. Recombination joined TRBV6-1 with TRBJ2-7, with the identity of the D gene unclear. The TCR originated in a woman aged 70 to 79 with acute or convalescent COVID-19. The DNA sequence is given as TGTGCCAGCAGTGAACGCTTTAGAGGTCACGAGCAGTACTTC. This translates into CASSERFRGHEQYF.